Listed below are T cell receptor beta chains from one sample, sequenced in a study of T cells in Graves' hyperthyroidism and ophthalmopathy. TCRdb independently ran MiXCR on the multiplex PCR reads; one entry per CDR3 protein. The sample lists a few hundred thousand distinct CDR3 sequences; less than 25% were seen once. Sample: blood. The source is a man aged 18 to 29 with Graves' hyperthyroidism. Each CDR3 is given without its conserved first and last residue. Fields, in order: clone size, V gene, D gene, J gene, CDR3 protein. D genes are given only for firm matches. Clone size is not always given. Where it is, it says once, few, many or a class for expanded clones.

clone size: NA; V gene: TRBV19; D gene: TRBD1; J gene: TRBJ1-5; CDR3 protein: ASSIAGGASNQPQH
clone size: many; V gene: TRBV13; D gene: NA; J gene: TRBJ1-2; CDR3 protein: ASTLQGDYGYT
clone size: NA; V gene: TRBV6-1; D gene: TRBD1; J gene: TRBJ2-7; CDR3 protein: ASSDRDRRSYEQY
clone size: NA; V gene: TRBV13; D gene: TRBD1; J gene: TRBJ2-7; CDR3 protein: ASSTGQLAYEQY
clone size: few; V gene: TRBV11-2; D gene: TRBD1; J gene: TRBJ2-5; CDR3 protein: ASSLWDRGSQETQY
clone size: few; V gene: TRBV2; D gene: NA; J gene: TRBJ2-2; CDR3 protein: ASTLDWRTGKLF
clone size: many; V gene: TRBV6-1; D gene: NA; J gene: TRBJ2-7; CDR3 protein: ASSAEGAASPREQY
clone size: few; V gene: TRBV12-3/TRBV12-4; D gene: NA; J gene: TRBJ1-2; CDR3 protein: ASSYFDDYGYT
clone size: NA; V gene: TRBV12-3/TRBV12-4; D gene: TRBD1; J gene: TRBJ1-2; CDR3 protein: ASSNPTGYYGYT
clone size: many; V gene: TRBV30; D gene: TRBD1; J gene: TRBJ1-1; CDR3 protein: AWSDGLFWDRFNTEAF
clone size: NA; V gene: TRBV29-1; D gene: NA; J gene: TRBJ1-3; CDR3 protein: SVEGLSGNTIY
clone size: NA; V gene: TRBV28; D gene: NA; J gene: TRBJ2-7; CDR3 protein: ASSSVAKDDQY
clone size: few; V gene: TRBV11-1; D gene: NA; J gene: TRBJ1-5; CDR3 protein: ASSFSKGGSGNQPQH
clone size: NA; V gene: TRBV10-3; D gene: NA; J gene: TRBJ1-2; CDR3 protein: AISESGTALYGYT
clone size: few; V gene: TRBV6-2/TRBV6-3; D gene: NA; J gene: TRBJ2-5; CDR3 protein: ASSYELARETQY
clone size: NA; V gene: TRBV20-1; D gene: NA; J gene: TRBJ1-5; CDR3 protein: SAPLPGGRPNQPQH
clone size: NA; V gene: TRBV12-3/TRBV12-4; D gene: NA; J gene: TRBJ1-3; CDR3 protein: ASSDDDSDSGNTIY
clone size: NA; V gene: TRBV7-7; D gene: TRBD1; J gene: TRBJ2-2; CDR3 protein: ASSNRTGATGELF
clone size: many; V gene: TRBV27; D gene: NA; J gene: TRBJ1-2; CDR3 protein: ASSLYGPGGAPGHT
clone size: many; V gene: TRBV2; D gene: TRBD1; J gene: TRBJ2-6; CDR3 protein: AGQVPSGANVLT
clone size: few; V gene: TRBV7-2; D gene: NA; J gene: TRBJ1-5; CDR3 protein: ASSLTTANQPQH
clone size: NA; V gene: TRBV12-3/TRBV12-4; D gene: NA; J gene: TRBJ1-2; CDR3 protein: ASSQAGRMVGYT
clone size: many; V gene: TRBV2; D gene: NA; J gene: TRBJ2-3; CDR3 protein: ASRLDSTDTQY
clone size: NA; V gene: TRBV28; D gene: NA; J gene: TRBJ2-2; CDR3 protein: ASTPPKATGELF
clone size: many; V gene: TRBV27; D gene: NA; J gene: TRBJ1-5; CDR3 protein: ASSLGFYQPQH
clone size: few; V gene: TRBV18; D gene: NA; J gene: TRBJ2-5; CDR3 protein: ASSLLPPQGYQETQY
clone size: many; V gene: TRBV29-1; D gene: NA; J gene: TRBJ1-2; CDR3 protein: SVGWTLSDGYT
clone size: few; V gene: TRBV6-1; D gene: TRBD1; J gene: TRBJ2-5; CDR3 protein: ASSVGQVKETQY
clone size: many; V gene: TRBV12-3/TRBV12-4; D gene: NA; J gene: TRBJ1-6; CDR3 protein: ASKLQGWHSPLH
clone size: many; V gene: TRBV28; D gene: TRBD1; J gene: TRBJ1-2; CDR3 protein: ASSLNAGQGRGYT
clone size: many; V gene: TRBV20-1; D gene: NA; J gene: TRBJ1-5; CDR3 protein: SAVTGNQPQH
clone size: many; V gene: TRBV12-3/TRBV12-4; D gene: NA; J gene: TRBJ2-7; CDR3 protein: ASKDYSSYEQY
clone size: many; V gene: TRBV6-5; D gene: NA; J gene: TRBJ2-7; CDR3 protein: ASSYSRGYEQY
clone size: many; V gene: TRBV5-1; D gene: NA; J gene: TRBJ2-2; CDR3 protein: ASSLVASGELF
clone size: many; V gene: TRBV27; D gene: NA; J gene: TRBJ1-2; CDR3 protein: ASSPTGTGDYGYT
clone size: many; V gene: TRBV15; D gene: NA; J gene: TRBJ1-2; CDR3 protein: ATSRDGQGNYGYT
clone size: NA; V gene: TRBV4-1; D gene: NA; J gene: TRBJ1-2; CDR3 protein: ASSQKGGGLFYGYT
clone size: few; V gene: TRBV18; D gene: NA; J gene: TRBJ2-5; CDR3 protein: ASSRGRNQETQY
clone size: few; V gene: TRBV11-2; D gene: NA; J gene: TRBJ2-1; CDR3 protein: ASSSSWSDQEGEQF
clone size: many; V gene: TRBV6-5; D gene: TRBD1; J gene: TRBJ2-7; CDR3 protein: ASRATGLTYEQY
clone size: few; V gene: TRBV6-1; D gene: NA; J gene: TRBJ2-2; CDR3 protein: ASSSAGIFTGELF
clone size: many; V gene: TRBV6-2/TRBV6-3; D gene: NA; J gene: TRBJ1-5; CDR3 protein: ASSYFRQSGRDTQPQH
clone size: many; V gene: TRBV2; D gene: TRBD1; J gene: TRBJ1-2; CDR3 protein: ASRRQGIYGYT
clone size: many; V gene: TRBV5-1; D gene: TRBD1; J gene: TRBJ2-5; CDR3 protein: ASSHRQGRETQY
clone size: NA; V gene: TRBV24-1; D gene: NA; J gene: TRBJ1-2; CDR3 protein: ATSDSRLAPGGYT